These T cell receptor beta chains were read from a single sample in a study of T-cell reconstitution after alpha-beta-depleted transplantation in children. TCRdb itself ran the PCR reads through MiXCR, one entry per CDR3 protein. Of 250,000 to 400,000 distinct CDR3 sequences in the sample, roughly 21% were seen once. The specimen comprised PBMCs, mostly from graft donor cells, sampled 180 days after TCRalphabeta/CD19-depleted stem cell transplant. These receptors were obtained from a male patient under 18 who had a stem cell transplant for acute lymphoblastic leukemia, so the T cells may come from the graft donor. CDR3s include the opening cysteine and the closing phenylalanine or tryptophan. Each record gives: CDR3 length, D gene, V gene, J gene, clone size, CDR3 DNA, CDR3 protein. A D gene is named only where the DNA matches it firmly. Some rows mark clone size as missing; the rest say once, few, many or name a class of expanded clone.

len: 15
d_gene: .
v_gene: TRBV5-1
j_gene: TRBJ1-1
abundance: few
CDR3nt: TGCGCCAGCAGCTTGACTCTGACCGTGAACACTGAAGCTTTCTTT
CDR3aa: CASSLTLTVNTEAFF

len: 16
d_gene: .
v_gene: TRBV9
j_gene: TRBJ2-3
abundance: .
CDR3nt: TGTGCCAGCAGCGCCGGTGGACAGCCCAGCACAGATACGCAGTATTTT
CDR3aa: CASSAGGQPSTDTQYF

len: 15
d_gene: .
v_gene: TRBV12-3/TRBV12-4
j_gene: TRBJ1-2
abundance: .
CDR3nt: TGTGCCAGCAGTTCCCCGGGGCGGGGTATCTATGGCTACACCTTC
CDR3aa: CASSSPGRGIYGYTF

len: 14
d_gene: .
v_gene: TRBV27
j_gene: TRBJ2-7
abundance: .
CDR3nt: TGTGCCAGCAGTTCCCTTGCGGGATTCTACGAGCAGTACTTC
CDR3aa: CASSSLAGFYEQYF

len: 15
d_gene: TRBD1
v_gene: TRBV2
j_gene: TRBJ2-7
abundance: .
CDR3nt: TGTGCCAGCAGCCCCGGGACAGGGGTCTCCTACGAGCAGTACTTC
CDR3aa: CASSPGTGVSYEQYF

len: 13
d_gene: TRBD2
v_gene: TRBV20-1
j_gene: TRBJ2-7
abundance: .
CDR3nt: TGCAGTGCCCGCATGGGAGGGCGCTACGAGCAGTACTTC
CDR3aa: CSARMGGRYEQYF

len: 15
d_gene: TRBD2
v_gene: TRBV3-1
j_gene: TRBJ2-5
abundance: .
CDR3nt: TGTGCCAGCAGCTACCGGACTAGCGGGAGTAAGACCCAGTACTTC
CDR3aa: CASSYRTSGSKTQYF

len: 14
d_gene: .
v_gene: TRBV5-1
j_gene: TRBJ2-3
abundance: few
CDR3nt: TGCGCCAGCGCTCTAAACAGGGGCACAGATACGCAGTATTTT
CDR3aa: CASALNRGTDTQYF

len: 15
d_gene: TRBD1
v_gene: TRBV7-3
j_gene: TRBJ1-1
abundance: .
CDR3nt: TGTGCCAGCAGCTTAACGGGACAGGGAAACACTGAAGCTTTCTTT
CDR3aa: CASSLTGQGNTEAFF

len: 13
d_gene: .
v_gene: TRBV24-1
j_gene: TRBJ2-5
abundance: .
CDR3nt: TGTGCCACCAGTGACGCTGCAAGGGAGACCCAGTACTTC
CDR3aa: CATSDAARETQYF

len: 14
d_gene: TRBD1
v_gene: TRBV25-1
j_gene: TRBJ1-4
abundance: few
CDR3nt: TGTGCCAGCAGCTTAACAGGGGTAATCGAAAAACTGTTTTTT
CDR3aa: CASSLTGVIEKLFF

len: 15
d_gene: .
v_gene: TRBV20-1
j_gene: TRBJ1-1
abundance: few
CDR3nt: TGCAGTGCTCAGGCAGGGATGAGGTCGAACACTGAAGCTTTCTTT
CDR3aa: CSAQAGMRSNTEAFF

len: 15
d_gene: TRBD1
v_gene: TRBV4-1
j_gene: TRBJ1-2
abundance: .
CDR3nt: TGCGCCAGCAGCCTAGACAGGGGTGAGGGATATGGCTACACCTTC
CDR3aa: CASSLDRGEGYGYTF

len: 14
d_gene: .
v_gene: TRBV5-1
j_gene: TRBJ1-1
abundance: .
CDR3nt: TGCGCCAGCTACCGTGGGGGAAGGGACACTGAAGCTTTCTTT
CDR3aa: CASYRGGRDTEAFF

len: 16
d_gene: TRBD2
v_gene: TRBV6-2/TRBV6-3
j_gene: TRBJ2-7
abundance: few
CDR3nt: TGTGCCAGCAGTTCACCGGGACTAGCGGGAAGGGTCGAGCAGTACTTC
CDR3aa: CASSSPGLAGRVEQYF

len: 14
d_gene: .
v_gene: TRBV7-9
j_gene: TRBJ2-5
abundance: .
CDR3nt: TGTGCCAGCAGCCCAGGGACATCAGGAGAGACCCAGTACTTC
CDR3aa: CASSPGTSGETQYF

len: 15
d_gene: TRBD2
v_gene: TRBV11-2
j_gene: TRBJ2-7
abundance: .
CDR3nt: TGTGCCAGCACCTCCTTAGCGGGAAGGGGGTACGAGCAGTACTTC
CDR3aa: CASTSLAGRGYEQYF

len: 16
d_gene: .
v_gene: TRBV7-9
j_gene: TRBJ2-3
abundance: .
CDR3nt: TGTGCCAGCAGTGAGTCAGCACCTCTTTTCACAGATACGCAGTATTTT
CDR3aa: CASSESAPLFTDTQYF

len: 14
d_gene: TRBD1
v_gene: TRBV27
j_gene: TRBJ1-4
abundance: few
CDR3nt: TGTGCCAGCAGTTTCGGGACAGGACTTGAAAAACTGTTTTTT
CDR3aa: CASSFGTGLEKLFF

len: 13
d_gene: .
v_gene: TRBV15
j_gene: TRBJ2-1
abundance: few
CDR3nt: TGTGCCACCGTTGGCCGATCCTACAATGAGCAGTTCTTC
CDR3aa: CATVGRSYNEQFF

len: 13
d_gene: TRBD1
v_gene: TRBV29-1
j_gene: TRBJ2-7
abundance: few
CDR3nt: TGCAGCGTTGCCGGGACAGGGCCCCCCGAGCAGTACTTC
CDR3aa: CSVAGTGPPEQYF

len: 15
d_gene: TRBD1
v_gene: TRBV14
j_gene: TRBJ2-7
abundance: .
CDR3nt: TGTGCCAGCAGCCCTTACAGGGGGTTGAGGAACGAGCAGTACTTC
CDR3aa: CASSPYRGLRNEQYF

len: 14
d_gene: TRBD2
v_gene: TRBV6-2/TRBV6-3
j_gene: TRBJ2-7
abundance: .
CDR3nt: TGTGCCAGCAGACAACTAGCGGGAGCCTACGAGCAGTACTTC
CDR3aa: CASRQLAGAYEQYF

len: 14
d_gene: TRBD2
v_gene: TRBV9
j_gene: TRBJ2-1
abundance: few
CDR3nt: TGTGCCAGCAGCCGGACTAGCGGGGGCAATGAGCAGTTCTTC
CDR3aa: CASSRTSGGNEQFF

len: 12
d_gene: .
v_gene: TRBV25-1
j_gene: TRBJ2-1
abundance: .
CDR3nt: TGTGCCAGCAGTGCGTTCTACAATGAGCAGTTCTTC
CDR3aa: CASSAFYNEQFF

len: 15
d_gene: TRBD1
v_gene: TRBV5-1
j_gene: TRBJ1-1
abundance: .
CDR3nt: TGCGCCAGCAGCTTGGCCGAAGACAGGGGTCGGGCGGCTTTCTTT
CDR3aa: CASSLAEDRGRAAFF

len: 15
d_gene: TRBD1
v_gene: TRBV18
j_gene: TRBJ1-2
abundance: .
CDR3nt: TGTGCCAGCTCACCTTTCCCGGGACAGATCTATGGCTACACCTTC
CDR3aa: CASSPFPGQIYGYTF

len: 15
d_gene: .
v_gene: TRBV27
j_gene: TRBJ2-7
abundance: few
CDR3nt: TGTGCCAGCAGTTTAACGGCGGGACTCCCCTACGAGCAGTACTTC
CDR3aa: CASSLTAGLPYEQYF

len: 15
d_gene: TRBD2
v_gene: TRBV12-3/TRBV12-4
j_gene: TRBJ2-2
abundance: few
CDR3nt: TGTGCCAGCAGGCAACTAGCGGGAGAAGCCGGGGAGCTGTTTTTT
CDR3aa: CASRQLAGEAGELFF

len: 19
d_gene: TRBD2
v_gene: TRBV15
j_gene: TRBJ2-3
abundance: few
CDR3nt: TGTGCCACCAGCAGAGCTTACCTCGATAGCGGGAGGGCCGGAGATACGCAGTATTTT
CDR3aa: CATSRAYLDSGRAGDTQYF

len: 13
d_gene: TRBD1
v_gene: TRBV12-3/TRBV12-4
j_gene: TRBJ1-5
abundance: few
CDR3nt: TGTGCCAGCAGCTACAGGGGGACCCAGCCCCAGCATTTT
CDR3aa: CASSYRGTQPQHF

len: 18
d_gene: .
v_gene: TRBV11-2
j_gene: TRBJ1-5
abundance: few
CDR3nt: TGTGCCAGCAGCTTATTTTCGGATCCTTACTATAGCAATCAGCCCCAGCATTTT
CDR3aa: CASSLFSDPYYSNQPQHF

len: 14
d_gene: TRBD1
v_gene: TRBV10-2
j_gene: TRBJ1-2
abundance: few
CDR3nt: TGCGCCAGCACCGCGACAGGGGGAGTAAGGGGCTACACCTTC
CDR3aa: CASTATGGVRGYTF

len: 14
d_gene: .
v_gene: TRBV6-5
j_gene: TRBJ2-3
abundance: many
CDR3nt: TGTGCCAGCAGTCGCCTGGGACCCACAGATACGCAGTATTTT
CDR3aa: CASSRLGPTDTQYF

len: 14
d_gene: .
v_gene: TRBV7-2
j_gene: TRBJ1-1
abundance: few
CDR3nt: TGTGCCAGCAGCTTACACTCCGGGAACACTGAAGCTTTCTTT
CDR3aa: CASSLHSGNTEAFF

len: 15
d_gene: .
v_gene: TRBV7-2
j_gene: TRBJ2-7
abundance: few
CDR3nt: TGTGCCAGCAGCTTAGTGGAGAAGGCGTCCTACGAGCAGTACTTC
CDR3aa: CASSLVEKASYEQYF

len: 14
d_gene: TRBD2
v_gene: TRBV6-2/TRBV6-3
j_gene: TRBJ2-7
abundance: few
CDR3nt: TGTGCCAGCAAAAGTCTAGCGGGATACCCCGAGCAGTACTTC
CDR3aa: CASKSLAGYPEQYF

len: 15
d_gene: TRBD2
v_gene: TRBV20-1
j_gene: TRBJ2-5
abundance: .
CDR3nt: TGCAGTGCCCGGGAGGCTAGCGGGAGGGGAGAGACCCAGTACTTC
CDR3aa: CSAREASGRGETQYF

len: 18
d_gene: .
v_gene: TRBV11-1
j_gene: TRBJ2-6
abundance: .
CDR3nt: TGTGCCAGCAGCTTAAGTCTTGGTCCGAGCTCTGGGGCCAACGTCCTGACTTTC
CDR3aa: CASSLSLGPSSGANVLTF